These 21 T cell receptor beta chains came from one sample sequenced in a study of CD8+CD57+ T cells in acquired aplastic anemia. TCR beta VDJ and CDR3 were profiled, and genomic DNA was the template. Via MiXCR, TCRdb re-called the reads, giving one row per CDR3 protein. The sample records a few hundred thousand distinct CDR3 sequences, 34% being singletons. Sequencing was performed on sorted CD4+, CD8+, or CD8+CD57+ T cells (not recorded which) from PBMCs. Every receptor here comes from a human donor in good health, serving as a control.

This chain uses TRBV7-7 with TRBJ1-5; no clear D gene. Germline V gene lookup returns CDR1 SSHAT and CDR2 FNYEAQ (reference sequence). The V and J ends lost 3 bases and 3 bases respectively, with 6 bases between them. The CDR3 loop spans 13 amino acids. The DNA for the CDR3 is TGTGCCAGCAGCTTGTACACCAATCAGCCCCAGCATTTT. Residues: CASSLYTNQPQHF.

The chain recombines TRBV14 with TRBJ1-3; D is ambiguous. The CDR3 runs to 15 residues. V was shortened by 2 bases and J by 0 bases, with 8 bases between the two germline ends. Per germline, CDR1 SGHDN and CDR2 FVKESK. CDR3 DNA: TGTGCCAGCAGCCAACCCAGAATCTCTGGAAACACCATATATTTT. This encodes CASSQPRISGNTIYF.

This clonotype was counted at least ten times. V usage is TRBV2 and J usage is TRBJ2-7; TRBD1 matches at 10 bases. J was trimmed by 3 bases and V by 5 bases; bases with no gene match: 7. Germline CDR1 is SNHLY and CDR2 is FYNNEI. CDR3 length equals 15 residues. For the CDR3, the DNA is TGTGCCAGCAGTTATGACAGGGGGCTCCTCTACGAGCAGTACTTC. Translating gives CASSYDRGLLYEQYF.

This clonotype was seen ten or more times. The V call is TRBV2, the J call TRBJ1-2; D possibly corresponds to TRBD1 (5 bases). Germline V gene sequence: CDR1 SNHLY, CDR2 FYNNEI. The germline V and J ends were trimmed by 0 bases and 3 bases, with 11 bases remaining between them. This CDR3 is 15 amino acids long. The CDR3 bases are TGTGCCAGCAGTGAAGCCGGGACTTTTGACTATGGCTACACCTTC. Its translation is CASSEAGTFDYGYTF.

The chain couples TRBV7-6 to TRBJ1-6; 8 bases are shared with TRBD1. Germline V CDR1 and CDR2: SGHVS, FNYEAQ. The CDR3 has 16 residues. V was clipped by 2 bases and J by 5 bases; unmatched bases: 5. CDR3 in DNA: TGTGCCAGCAGCTTATATTCGGGACAGGATAATTCACCCCTCCACTTT. Its translation is CASSLYSGQDNSPLHF.

This clonotype showed up many times. V is TRBV9 and J is TRBJ1-2, with 12 bases matching TRBD1. The CDR3 is made up of 16 amino acids. The germline V gene encodes CDR1 SGDLS and CDR2 YYNGEE. V shed 4 bases and J 6 bases; nucleotides not matched to a gene: 10. The CDR3 loop is CASSPLPGQGADGYTF. CDR3 nucleotides: TGTGCCAGCAGCCCCCTCCCGGGACAGGGGGCGGATGGCTACACCTTC.

The chain combines TRBV29-1 with TRBJ1-1; possible D gene TRBD1, 5 bases. The V and J ends lost 7 bases and 6 bases respectively, with 12 bases between them. This CDR3 spans 11 amino acids. Germline CDR1 is SQVTM and CDR2 is ANQGSEA. Written as DNA, the CDR3 is TGCAGCGACTTCCGGGGGTCTGAAGCTTTCTTT. This sequence encodes CSDFRGSEAFF. Combining the CDR3 with reference TRBV29-1 and TRBJ1-1 gives the whole variable domain SAVISQKPSRDICQRGTSLTIQCQVDSQVTMMFWYRQQPGQSLTLIATANQGSEATYESGFVIDKFPISRPNLTFSTLTVSNMSPEDSSIYLCSDFRGSEAFFGQGTRLTVV.

In this sample, this clonotype turned up many times. The chain employs TRBV4-1 and TRBJ2-7; 10 bases fit TRBD2. V lost 1 base to trimming and J lost 2 bases; unmatched junction nucleotides: 8. CDR3 size: 17 residues. Germline values: CDR1 MGHRA, CDR2 YSYEKL. CDR3 region: CASSQGISGGSAYEQYF. In DNA, the CDR3 is TGCGCCAGCAGCCAAGGAATTAGCGGGGGGTCCGCCTACGAGCAGTACTTC.

As concerns this clonotype: It may be a read error: a sequence one base away is much more abundant. The chain carries TRBV5-5 and TRBJ2-7, with a tentative D call TRBD1 (5 bases). CDR3 size: 15 residues. CDR1 is SGHKS and CDR2 is YYEKEE in the germline V gene (reference sequence). The CDR3 bases are TGTGCCAGCGGCTTATTGGTAGGGGTAGTGGACGAGCAGTACTTC. Translation: CASGLLVGVVDEQYF. The entire variable domain, with the rest obtained from reference TRBV5-5 and TRBJ2-7, is as follows: DAGVTQSPTHLIKTRGQQVTLRCSPISGHKSVSWYQQVLGQGPQFIFQYYEKEERGRGNFPDRFSARQFPNYSSELNVNALLLGDSALYLCASGLLVGVVDEQYFGPGTRLTVT.

The chain uses TRBV9 and TRBJ2-1; 12 bases agree with TRBD2. V was pared by 3 bases and J by 7 bases, with 8 bases of the junction left unmatched. The CDR3 covers 16 residues. Per germline, CDR1 SGDLS and CDR2 YYNGEE. The DNA for the CDR3 is TGTGCCAGCAGCGGAAGACTAGCGGGAGTGGGTAATGAGCAGTTCTTC. Its protein product is CASSGRLAGVGNEQFF.

The chain couples TRBV2 to TRBJ2-7, with TRBD1 identical over 7 bases. The CDR3 sequence is 15 residues long. V was clipped by 5 bases and J by 5 bases; unmatched bases: 12. CDR1 is SNHLY and CDR2 is FYNNEI in the germline V gene. CDR3 in DNA: TGTGCCAGCAGTTCGAGCGAGACAGGGAGCCACGAGCAGTACTTC. This translates into CASSSSETGSHEQYF.

This clonotype has at least ten counts. The rearrangement uses TRBV4-1 and TRBJ1-2, with 7 nucleotides matching TRBD1. Looked up from germline, CDR1 is MGHRA and CDR2 is YSYEKL. With V trimmed by 1 base and J by 0 bases, 2 bases remained unmatched. The CDR3 extends over 15 amino acids. CDR3 nucleotide sequence: TGCGCCAGCAGCCAAGGACAGGGTGCTAACTATGGCTACACCTTC. As protein: CASSQGQGANYGYTF.

This clonotype was seen repeatedly, ten times or more. The chain joins TRBV5-1 to TRBJ1-1, with D perhaps matching TRBD1 (5 bases). V was pared by 5 bases and J by 4 bases, with 9 bases between. Germline CDR1 SGHRS, CDR2 YFSETQ. The CDR3 runs to 12 residues. The DNA for the CDR3 is TGCGCCAGCAGAGGGGAGGGCACTGAAGCTTTCTTT. Residues: CASRGEGTEAFF.

This clonotype was counted ten times or more. The chain recombines TRBV5-1 with TRBJ1-2, with D perhaps TRBD1 (6 bases). V dropped 0 bases and J dropped 2 bases, with 11 bases sitting between them. In germline, CDR1 is SGHRS, CDR2 YFSETQ. The CDR3 sequence is 15 residues long. DNA for the CDR3: TGCGCCAGCAGCTTGGCCAGGGGAGGCAACTATGGCTACACCTTC. The encoded protein is CASSLARGGNYGYTF.

Note on this clonotype: With a much larger clone just one base away, this may be a read error. The chain couples TRBV5-4 to TRBJ1-2; no reliable D call. Looked up from germline, CDR1 is SGHNT and CDR2 is YYREEE (reference sequence). The CDR3 is 15 amino acids. This CDR3 is CACSLSGGSNYGYTF. The CDR3 nucleotides read TGTGCCTGCAGCTTGTCAGGCGGGTCTAACTATGGCTACACCTTC.

This clonotype was counted between two and nine times. The chain carries TRBV5-6 and TRBJ2-3; 8 positions match TRBD2. V lost 1 base, J lost 1 base, and 2 bases stayed unmatched. This CDR3 region has 15 residues. Per germline, CDR1 SGHDT and CDR2 YYEEEE. The CDR3, as DNA: TGTGCCAGCAGCTTGAGGCGGGGGGGCACAGATACGCAGTATTTT. Amino acid sequence: CASSLRRGGTDTQYF. Full variable domain (remainder filled in from reference TRBV5-6 and TRBJ2-3): DAGVTQSPTHLIKTRGQQVTLRCSPKSGHDTVSWYQQALGQGPQFIFQYYEEEERQRGNFPDRFSGHQFPNYSSELNVNALLLGDSALYLCASSLRRGGTDTQYFGPGTRLTVL.

This clonotype has just a few counts. The rearrangement uses TRBV20-1 and TRBJ2-7; 10 nucleotides match TRBD2. Germline CDR1 DFQATT, CDR2 SNEGSKA (reference sequence). CDR3 size: 14 residues. With V trimmed by 5 bases and J by 6 bases, 10 bases remained unmatched. CDR3 sequence reads: CSAPSGGVLSEQYF. The CDR3 DNA sequence: TGCAGTGCTCCCAGCGGGGGGGTTCTTAGCGAGCAGTACTTC.

The chain is built from TRBV11-2 and TRBJ1-1; 11 bases are a match to TRBD1. Trimming cost V 2 bases and J 4 bases; bases outside gene matches: 3. Germline CDR1 reads SGHAT; CDR2 reads FQNNGV. The CDR3 spans 15 residues. The CDR3 here is CASSLMGTGGTEAFF. The CDR3 DNA reads as TGTGCCAGCAGCTTAATGGGGACAGGGGGCACTGAAGCTTTCTTT.

This clonotype was observed a few times. This rearrangement joins TRBV20-1 to TRBJ1-1; no clear D. Germline assignment: CDR1 DFQATT and CDR2 SNEGSKA (reference sequence). There are 11 residues in the CDR3. V lost 0 bases and J lost 11, with 10 bases in between. CDR3 DNA: TGCAGTGCTAGAGATGGGAGGGCCGCTTTCTTT. Its translation: CSARDGRAAFF.

The chain links TRBV9 to TRBJ2-5; possible D gene TRBD2, 7 bases. CDR3 length equals 17 residues. V shed 0 bases and J shed 1 base, with 16 bases lying between them. Germline CDR1 and CDR2: SGDLS and YYNGEE. In DNA form, the CDR3 reads TGTGCCAGCAGCGTAGCTCTTTTAGGGGGGGGCCAAGAGACCCAGTACTTC. This gives the protein CASSVALLGGGQETQYF. The variable domain in full, completed from reference TRBV9 and TRBJ2-5, reads DSGVTQTPKHLITATGQRVTLRCSPRSGDLSVYWYQQSLDQGLQFLIQYYNGEERAKGNILERFSAQQFPDLHSELNLSSLELGDSALYFCASSVALLGGGQETQYFGPGTRLLVL.

This clonotype was detected ten times or more. The chain uses TRBV19 and TRBJ2-3; the D is unclear. CDR3 length: 14 residues. Germline V CDR1 and CDR2: LNHDA, SQIVND (reference sequence). Deletions cut 5 bases from V and 3 bases from J, with 12 bases between. The CDR3 spells CASSLRYKTDTQYF. CDR3 bases: TGTGCCAGTAGTTTACGGTATAAGACAGATACGCAGTATTTT. Full variable domain (rest looked up from reference TRBV19 and TRBJ2-3): DGGITQSPKYLFRKEGQNVTLSCEQNLNHDAMYWYRQDPGQGLRLIYYSQIVNDFQKGDIAEGYSVSREKKESFPLTVTSAQKNPTAFYLCASSLRYKTDTQYFGPGTRLTVL.